This entry is about one TCR beta chain. The antigen remains unidentified. Germline V gives CDR1 LNHDA, CDR2 SQIVND (reference sequence). This CDR3 has 16 amino acids. The ends lost 3 bases at V and 1 base at J; junction bases unmatched: 6. Both 60 Vbeta primers and 13 Jbeta primers went into the PCR. TCRdb's copy holds only in-frame clones and misses some; the assay was immunoSEQ multiplex PCR. The sample includes 110,000 or so clones, over 60% of them seen just once. These data originate in a study of cytomegalovirus exposure and HLA in healthy donors. The study, taken as a whole, reports: The study designated fewer than 200 TCR beta chains cytomegalovirus-associated. TCR sequences were mostly rare, though some public TCRs occurred in many donors. Reported performance of the classifier showed diagnosis of cytomegalovirus status with high specificity and sensitivity. TRBV6-2, TRBV6-3 and some other V segments were excluded as indistinguishable.

The chain is built from TRBV19 and TRBJ2-4, with TRBD2 matching 7 bases. The source is a man aged 35 to 55 in good health and CMV-seropositive. Sequencing input: PBMCs. The CDR3 DNA reads as TGTGCCAGTAGTATCGAGAGCGGGAAGGCCAAAAACATTCAGTACTTC. It encodes CASSIESGKAKNIQYF.